This TCR beta chain was recorded in a study of cytomegalovirus exposure and HLA in healthy donors. Study details: Of about 390 genotyped donors, 75% to 90% grouped in the Caucasian-associated ancestry cluster.

Study-wide points: The study had only CMV serostatus as immune exposure information. Researchers reportedly found TCR beta sequences accurately predicted most subjects' HLA-A and HLA-B alleles.

A remark on this clone: Its antigen is undetermined.

Use of 60 Vbeta and 13 Jbeta primers characterized the PCR. Produced via immunoSEQ multiplex PCR; TCRdb's table is partial and in-frame only. The table includes around 130,000 clones, 65% to 75% detected once. Per germline, CDR1 LNHDA and CDR2 SQIVND (reference sequence). V lost 5 bases to trimming and J lost 5 bases; unmatched junction nucleotides: 11. CDR3 length: 16 amino acids. The sample comprised PBMCs. This TCR derives from a man in his forties in good health and CMV-seropositive. The chain combines TRBV19 with TRBJ2-2, with TRBD1 matching over 7 bases. DNA of the CDR3: TGTGCCAGTAGTGCACAACAGGGGATAGGAACCGGGGAGCTGTTTTTT. Residues: CASSAQQGIGTGELFF.